Listed here are 7 T cell receptor beta chains from one sample, sequenced in a study of blood T cell repertoires in COVID-19. Assay used: immunoSEQ multiplex PCR; TCRdb lists only in-frame clones, some missing. The data contain roughly 260,000 clones, approximately 82% of them seen just once; the ten biggest clones take up under 5.5%. Sequences were obtained from peripheral blood. The receptors stem from a woman older than 75 with active or convalescent COVID-19.

The chain links TRBV18 to TRBJ2-7, with D possibly TRBD1 on 8 matching bases. V was pared by 3 bases and J by 5 bases, with 17 bases between. Germline V gene sequence: CDR1 KGHSH, CDR2 LQKENI. The CDR3 length is 15 residues. The CDR3 sequence: CASSPLRTGRDEQYF. CDR3 nucleotide sequence: TGTGCCAGCTCACCGCTCCGGACAGGGAGGGACGAGCAGTACTTC.

The chain has TRBV6-5 and TRBJ1-5; D is undetermined. The germline V gene encodes CDR1 MNHEY and CDR2 SVGAGI. The CDR3 has 13 residues. CDR3 residues: CASVVGNNQPQHF. CDR3 nucleotides: TGTGCTTCGGTGGTTGGTAACAATCAGCCCCAGCATTTT.

V gene TRBV29-1 combines with J gene TRBJ1-4, with a possible D match to TRBD1 (5 bases). Germline CDR1 reads SQVTM; CDR2 reads ANQGSEA. This CDR3 has 13 amino acids. Trimming left V 7 bases short and J 0 bases short, with 9 bases between. The CDR3 here is CSGQRSTNEKLFF. For the CDR3, the DNA is TGCAGCGGACAGAGATCAACTAATGAAAAACTGTTTTTT.

This chain uses TRBV5-6 with TRBJ2-5; possible D gene TRBD1, 5 bases. The V end was cut by 1 base, the J end by 0 bases, with 7 bases between. The CDR3 sequence is 14 residues long. Looked up from germline, CDR1 is SGHDT and CDR2 is YYEEEE. The CDR3 sequence: CASSLSGNQETQYF. The CDR3 region has the DNA TGTGCCAGCAGCTTGTCAGGGAACCAAGAGACCCAGTACTTC.

This chain links TRBV19 with TRBJ1-6, with D perhaps TRBD1 (5 bases). Trimming shortened V by 3 bases and J by 7 bases, and 10 bases separated the two germline ends. The CDR3 sequence is 14 residues long. Germline V gene lookup returns CDR1 LNHDA and CDR2 SQIVND (reference sequence). CDR3 in DNA: TGTGCCAGTAGTATCGGCGGGGGAAATTCACCCCTCCACTTT. Its translation: CASSIGGGNSPLHF.

This sequence joins TRBV5-1 and TRBJ2-3, with 7 bases identical to TRBD2. The CDR3 totals 14 residues. CDR1 and CDR2 from the germline V gene are SGHRS and YFSETQ. V trimming: 0 bases; J trimming: 14 bases; junction bases outside the gene matches: 12. CDR3 nucleotide sequence: TGCGCCAGCAGCTTGGCCGGTGGGAGGGAGTCCCCGTATTTT. This sequence encodes CASSLAGGRESPYF.

The V and J genes are TRBV12-3 or TRBV12-4 and TRBJ2-7; 7 bases are a match to TRBD2. J was trimmed by 6 bases and V by 3 bases; bases with no gene match: 2. This CDR3 spans 12 amino acids. In DNA, the CDR3 is TGTGCCAGCAGTTTCGGGGAGGGCGAGCAGTACTTC. It specifies CASSFGEGEQYF.